This T cell receptor (beta chain) was found in a study of cytomegalovirus exposure and HLA in healthy donors. Study information: Unique TCRs numbering approximately 81 million, obtained from HLA-typed donors, made up an early data release. The study, taken as a whole, reports: When analyzed later, a missense DCLRE1C variant was found to be linked to TCR beta V- and J-gene trimming. It was only CMV serostatus that was available as immune exposure information. Data from an earlier analysis indicated that most TCR beta V segments were productive either about 90% or about 30% of the time.

This clone was picked up one time. What it recognizes is unknown. A multiplex PCR was run with 60 Vbeta primers and 13 Jbeta primers. Some clones are missing from TCRdb's copy, which holds only in-frame ones; the method was immunoSEQ multiplex PCR. The profile shows 190,000 or so clones, roughly four fifths of them singletons. Germline V CDR1 and CDR2: SGHDN, FVKESK. Trimming removed 0 bases from V and 11 bases from J, with 11 bases in between. CDR3 length: 12 residues. The receptor's source is a man in his fifties or sixties in good health and CMV-seronegative. The J gene is TRBJ2-7, the V gene TRBV14; D is ambiguous. Sequenced material: PBMCs. CDR3 loop: CASSQDIRQEYF. The CDR3 nucleotides are TGTGCCAGCAGCCAAGATATCCGGCAGGAGTACTTC. Full variable domain (rest looked up from reference TRBV14 and TRBJ2-7): EAGVTQFPSHSVIEKGQTVTLRCDPISGHDNLYWYRRVMGKEIKFLLHFVKESKQDESGMPNNRFLAERTGGTYSTLKVQPAELEDSGVYFCASSQDIRQEYFGPGTRLTVT.